What follows are 27 T cell receptor beta chains derived from one specimen sequenced in a study of identical twins. Each CDR3 protein is one row after TCRdb ran MiXCR on the 5' RACE reads. This sample carries 300,000 to 400,000 distinct CDR3 sequences, roughly an eighth of them seen once, and the ten largest clones take just over 7%. This same sample was also part of a study on yellow fever vaccine responses in identical twins.

Sample: CD8+ T cells sorted from blood. The receptors were sampled from a woman aged 18 to 35 in good health.

The table lists this clonotype with many counts. The chain links TRBV29-1 to TRBJ2-1, with 11 bases that match TRBD1. The CDR3 covers 15 residues. In germline, CDR1 is SQVTM, CDR2 ANQGSEA. The V and J ends lost 6 bases and 7 bases, in that order; junction bases with no gene match: 11. The CDR3 DNA follows: TGCAGCGTGAAAGGGACAGGGGGTCGGGGAAATGAGCAGTTCTTC. Translation: CSVKGTGGRGNEQFF.

This clonotype was observed a few times. V usage is TRBV5-1 and J usage is TRBJ2-3; TRBD2 might be the D (5 bases). This CDR3 contains 16 residues. Germline-derived CDR1 and CDR2 are SGHRS and YFSETQ. The V end was cut by 1 base, the J end by 2 bases, with 14 bases between. Written as DNA, the CDR3 is TGCGCCAGCAGCTTGCGAGGGAGAGTCGTCACAGATACGCAGTATTTT. Protein: CASSLRGRVVTDTQYF.

In its sample, this clonotype was seen a few times. The CDR3 region has the DNA TGTGCCAGCAGTATAAGGCGGCAGACTGACAATGAGCAGTTCTTC. Amino acid sequence: CASSIRRQTDNEQFF. This chain links TRBV27 with TRBJ2-1; D not certain. The CDR3 is 15 amino acids. Trimming took off 5 bases at V and 5 bases at J, with 16 bases between the two ends. CDR1 is MNHEY, CDR2 SMNVEV, per germline (reference sequence).

The J gene is TRBJ2-5, the V gene TRBV12-3 or TRBV12-4, with 9 bases fitting TRBD2. This CDR3 has 16 amino acids. V dropped 4 bases and J dropped 1; count of bases not matched to a gene: 7. CDR3: CASSSWNSGSQETQYF. CDR3 DNA: TGTGCCAGCAGTTCCTGGAATAGCGGGAGCCAAGAGACCCAGTACTTC.

This clonotype has only a few counts. The chain couples TRBV15 to TRBJ2-7; 10 positions match TRBD2. The CDR3 covers 16 residues. V shed 0 bases, J shed 1 base, and the junction held 3 bases outside the gene matches. Germline CDR1 reads LNHNV; CDR2 reads YYDKDF (reference sequence). The CDR3 region is CATSRDGLAVSYEQYF. CDR3 bases: TGTGCCACCAGCAGAGATGGACTAGCGGTGTCCTACGAGCAGTACTTC.

This clonotype has more than one count but fewer than ten. The genes are TRBV28 and TRBJ2-7; D is perhaps TRBD1 (6 bases). The CDR3 runs 13 residues. Germline CDR1 reads MDHEN; CDR2 reads SYDVKM. V lost 3 bases and J lost 5, with 11 bases in between. In nucleotides, the CDR3 is TGTGCCAGCAGTTTTCAGGGGAAAAACGAGCAGTACGTC. This sequence encodes CASSFQGKNEQYV.

This clonotype has at least ten counts. The chain joins TRBV6-1 to TRBJ2-2, with D tentatively TRBD1 (6 bases). From germline, CDR1 is MNHNS and CDR2 SASEGT. This CDR3 region has 15 residues. V lost 2 bases and J 6 bases, leaving 13 bases between the germline ends. Written as DNA, the CDR3 is TGTGCCAGCAGTGAAATTCCAGGGGAAGCCGGGGAGCTGTTTTTT. Residues: CASSEIPGEAGELFF.

The chain uses TRBV4-1 and TRBJ2-2, with 8 bases aligning to TRBD2. This CDR3 has 17 residues. Trimming cost V 8 bases and J 3 bases; bases outside gene matches: 14. CDR1 is MGHRA, CDR2 YSYEKL, per germline. Here the CDR3 DNA reads TGCGCCAGCCAACCGGGAGGGCTAGCGTCGGACACCGGGGAGCTGTTTTTT. Protein: CASQPGGLASDTGELFF.

The sample holds a few counts of this clonotype. Here the CDR3 reads CASSGGQGSSYEQYF. The CDR3 coding sequence is TGTGCCAGCAGCGGAGGACAGGGAAGCTCCTACGAGCAGTACTTC. This rearrangement joins TRBV9 to TRBJ2-7, with 8 bases fitting TRBD1. Germline V gene sequence: CDR1 SGDLS, CDR2 YYNGEE. With 3 bases clipped from V and 0 bases from J, the junction kept 5 bases outside the gene matches. This CDR3 comprises 15 residues.

This clonotype was counted only a few times. This chain uses TRBV5-1 with TRBJ2-7, with no clear D. Trimming cost V 0 bases and J 5 bases, with 9 bases left between them. The CDR3 runs 13 residues. Per germline, CDR1 SGHRS and CDR2 YFSETQ. The CDR3 region has the DNA TGCGCCAGCAGCTTGGAAGACCCCCACGAGCAGTACTTC. This gives the protein CASSLEDPHEQYF.

This clonotype was picked up a small number of times. The genes are TRBV4-1 and TRBJ2-1; D remains ambiguous. The CDR3 consists of 13 residues. With 1 base removed from V and 4 bases from J, the gap between germline ends came to 5 bases. Germline assignment: CDR1 MGHRA and CDR2 YSYEKL. The CDR3 here is CASSQVYYNEQFF. CDR3 DNA sequence: TGCGCCAGCAGCCAAGTTTATTACAATGAGCAGTTCTTC.

In this sample, this clonotype turned up a few times. J is TRBJ1-2 and V is TRBV6-2 or TRBV6-3, with 10 bases fitting TRBD1. V lost 2 bases, J lost 8 bases, and 2 bases stayed unmatched. Germline V gene sequence: CDR1 MNHEY, CDR2 SVGEGT. This CDR3 is 13 amino acids long. The CDR3 coding sequence is TGTGCCAGCAGTTACGGACAGGGGGACGGCTACACCTTC. This gives the protein CASSYGQGDGYTF.

This clonotype was picked up a small number of times. The rearrangement uses TRBV20-1 and TRBJ1-6, with unresolved D. CDR1 is DFQATT, CDR2 SNEGSKA, per germline (reference sequence). V was pared by 5 bases and J by 6 bases, with 17 bases between. This CDR3 comprises 15 residues. The CDR3 DNA sequence: TGCAGTGCTGTAGAACCGGAGGCCCCTAATTCACCCCTCCACTTT. It yields the protein CSAVEPEAPNSPLHF.

For the CDR3, the DNA is TGTGCCAGCAGCTTAGCCAATGACGGGGCCTACGAGCAGTACTTC. It encodes CASSLANDGAYEQYF. J is TRBJ2-7 and V is TRBV11-2, with a possible D match to TRBD2 (5 bases). The V gene's germline CDR1 is SGHAT and CDR2 FQNNGV. The length of the CDR3 is 15 residues. V was pared by 1 base and J by 2 bases, with 12 bases between.

The genes are TRBV20-1 and TRBJ2-3; D ambiguous. CDR3 length: 12 residues. V was pared by 4 bases and J by 2 bases, with 7 bases between. From germline, CDR1 is DFQATT and CDR2 SNEGSKA (reference sequence). CDR3 amino acids: CSANGYTDTQYF. DNA of the CDR3: TGCAGTGCTAACGGGTACACAGATACGCAGTATTTT.

This clonotype was picked up a small number of times. The chain couples TRBV9 to TRBJ2-1; D is possibly TRBD1 or TRBD2 (6 bases each). This CDR3 comprises 14 residues. Per germline, CDR1 SGDLS and CDR2 YYNGEE. V lost 5 bases to trimming and J lost 6 bases, with 15 bases between them. CDR3 protein: CASRPIGGINEQFF. DNA for the CDR3: TGTGCCAGCAGACCCATAGGGGGGATCAATGAGCAGTTCTTC.

This clonotype showed up just a few times. The chain combines TRBV6-1 with TRBJ2-5; possibly TRBD2 for D (6 bases). The ends were cut back, 7 bases at V and 1 base at J, with 16 bases in the middle. In germline, CDR1 is MNHNS, CDR2 SASEGT. The CDR3 extends over 15 amino acids. The CDR3 here is CASTRSGSSQETQYF. The CDR3 DNA reads as TGTGCCAGCACCCGAAGCGGGTCAAGCCAAGAGACCCAGTACTTC.

There are a few counts of this clonotype. The rearrangement joins TRBV2 to TRBJ2-2; D could derive from TRBD1 or TRBD2 (5 bases each). The CDR3 has 15 amino acids. Germline-derived CDR1 and CDR2 are SNHLY and FYNNEI. V shed 3 bases and J shed 2 bases, with 10 bases lying between them. Here the CDR3 reads CASSDRGSNTGELFF. In DNA, the CDR3 is TGTGCCAGCAGTGATCGGGGCAGTAACACCGGGGAGCTGTTTTTT.

The table lists this clonotype with a few counts. This chain connects TRBV19 to TRBJ1-1, with 12 bases lining up with TRBD1. With 3 bases clipped from V and 4 bases from J, the junction kept 3 bases outside the gene matches. This CDR3 has 15 amino acids. Germline CDR1 reads LNHDA; CDR2 reads SQIVND (reference sequence). The CDR3 reads CASSIGTGGLTEAFF. The CDR3 DNA is TGTGCCAGTAGTATCGGGACAGGGGGCCTCACTGAAGCTTTCTTT.

This chain connects TRBV6-4 to TRBJ2-7, with a weak D call TRBD2 (6 bases). V was trimmed by 4 bases and J by 5 bases, leaving 18 bases between them. The CDR3 has 15 residues. CDR1 MRHNA and CDR2 SNTAGT come from the germline V gene. CDR3: CASSGPKPLANEQYV. The DNA for the CDR3 is TGTGCCAGCAGTGGACCGAAACCTCTAGCGAACGAGCAGTACGTC.

This chain uses TRBV12-3 or TRBV12-4 with TRBJ1-5; D gene unclear. The CDR3 sequence is 12 residues long. Trimming stripped 7 bases from V and 2 bases from J, with 6 bases between. The CDR3 bases are TGTGCCAGCAATGAGGGCAATCAGCCCCAGCATTTT. Amino acids: CASNEGNQPQHF.

The genes are TRBV7-9 and TRBJ2-1; maybe TRBD2 (5 bases). The length of the CDR3 is 12 residues. V shed 3 bases and J shed 16 bases, with 16 bases lying between them. Germline V gene sequence: CDR1 SEHNR, CDR2 FQNEAQ (reference sequence). The CDR3: CASSLGGSANFF. CDR3 DNA: TGTGCCAGCAGCTTGGGCGGTAGCGCTAATTTCTTC.

This clonotype was counted a few times. This chain connects TRBV28 to TRBJ2-7; possibly TRBD2 for D (6 bases). The CDR3 has 16 amino acids. V shed 5 bases and J shed 5 bases, with 22 bases lying between them. CDR1 and CDR2 from the germline V gene are MDHEN and SYDVKM. The CDR3 reads CASSEISGSPGDEQYV. DNA of the CDR3: TGTGCCAGCAGTGAGATTAGCGGCTCCCCGGGTGACGAGCAGTACGTC.

This clonotype was recorded many times. The chain joins TRBV11-2 to TRBJ2-2; TRBD1 matches at 8 bases. Germline trimming cut 3 bases from V and 6 bases from J; bases unmatched to any gene: 6. Germline V CDR1 and CDR2: SGHAT, FQNNGV. The CDR3 extends over 15 amino acids. The CDR3 spells CASSFRTGKAGELFF. CDR3 bases: TGTGCCAGCAGCTTCCGGACAGGGAAAGCCGGGGAGCTGTTTTTT.

This clonotype was seen only a few times. The chain joins TRBV9 to TRBJ2-5; a possible D gene is TRBD2 (5 bases). Germline values: CDR1 SGDLS, CDR2 YYNGEE. This CDR3 has 16 amino acids. V lost 6 bases to trimming and J lost 0 bases, with 18 bases between them. Here the CDR3 reads CASTLGESRYQETQYF. CDR3 bases: TGTGCCAGCACACTCGGGGAAAGCCGGTACCAAGAGACCCAGTACTTC.

This clonotype was counted a few times. V and J are TRBV15 and TRBJ1-4; D is possibly TRBD1 (5 bases). V gave up 8 bases and J gave up 4 bases, with 14 bases separating them. This CDR3 is built from 14 residues. The germline gives CDR1 LNHNV, CDR2 YYDKDF (reference sequence). The CDR3 spells CATSHGAHNEKLFF. The CDR3 coding sequence is TGTGCCACCTCACACGGGGCACATAATGAAAAACTGTTTTTT.

V usage is TRBV28 and J usage is TRBJ1-1, with D possibly matching TRBD1 (5 bases). V was trimmed by 7 bases and J by 6 bases, leaving 15 bases between them. From germline, CDR1 is MDHEN and CDR2 SYDVKM. The CDR3 contains 13 residues. The DNA of the CDR3 is TGTGCCAGCACTTGGGGGTTATACGCTGAAGCTTTCTTT. It specifies CASTWGLYAEAFF. Full variable domain (remainder filled in from reference TRBV28 and TRBJ1-1): DVKVTQSSRYLVKRTGEKVFLECVQDMDHENMFWYRQDPGLGLRLIYFSYDVKMKEKGDIPEGYSVSREKKERFSLILESASTNQTSMYLCASTWGLYAEAFFGQGTRLTVV.